This T cell receptor (beta chain) stems from a study of CD8 T cells in ankylosing spondylitis. General study points: Ankylosing spondylitis blood seemed to carry a telltale TCR beta motif made of under ten highly homologous variants. Matched ankylosing spondylitis synovial fluid reportedly showed significant enrichment of disease-linked clones.

The CDR3 totals 14 residues. Germline V gene data show CDR1 as DFQATT and CDR2 as SNEGSKA (reference sequence). V dropped 6 bases and J dropped 6 bases, with 18 bases sitting between them. The table lists this clonotype with many counts. What it recognizes is unknown. Library preparation for TCR beta used quantitative 5'-RACE with molecular barcodes. TCRdb re-derived calls from the 5' RACE reads in MiXCR, one entry per CDR3 protein. The data hold around 480,000 distinct CDR3 sequences, with about a sixth observed a single time. V gene TRBV20-1 combines with J gene TRBJ1-5; the D gene is possibly TRBD1 (6 bases). The material sequenced was blood, either unsorted or a sorted T cell fraction (not recorded which). The sequence came from a male donor with ankylosing spondylitis. CDR3 sequence: CSARLGAGGQPQHF. In DNA, the CDR3 is TGCAGTGCCAGGTTGGGGGCCGGGGGTCAGCCCCAGCATTTT.